This TCR beta chain appears in the sequencing data of a study of shared clonotypes between healthy human individuals. Some clones are missing from TCRdb's copy, which holds only in-frame ones; the method was immunoSEQ multiplex PCR. The table lists around 2.1 million clones, approximately 94% of them singletons, with approximately 1.7% in the top ten. As defined, naive CD8 cells were CD45RO-negative and positively selected for CCR7, with terminally differentiated effector memory CD45RA+ cells excluded. V lost 4 bases, J lost 7 bases, and 8 bases stayed unmatched. The CDR3 runs 15 residues. Germline values: CDR1 SGHRS, CDR2 YFSETQ.

This chain joins TRBV5-1 and TRBJ2-1, with 10 bases lining up with TRBD1. This receptor was obtained from a man younger than 35 in good health. Some clones in this sample may be carry-over from other donors' samples. The sample consisted of naive CD8+ T cells from PBMCs. For the CDR3, the DNA is TGCGCCAGCAGCGGCCGGGACAGGGGATGGAATGAGCAGTTCTTC. Protein sequence: CASSGRDRGWNEQFF.